This T cell receptor (beta chain) was found in a study of beta chain features in type 1 diabetes. Germline V lookup: CDR1 SEHNR, CDR2 FQNEAQ (reference sequence). CDR3 length: 13 residues. Regarding this clone: Its antigen remains unknown.

The investigators reverse transcribed all of the isolated RNA, so they sequenced expressed TCRB transcripts. Sequencing was performed with immunoSEQ multiplex PCR; in TCRdb, only in-frame clones are kept and a portion is missing. The table shows about 41,000 clones, with 65% to 70% occurring only once. General study results and limits: Researchers report that Type 1 diabetes patients had moderately but significantly shorter TCRB CDR3s across all four CD4+ subsets. Patients' naive, central memory and regulatory TCRB repertoires appeared more alike than those of healthy donors.

This chain connects TRBV7-9 to TRBJ2-5; D is ambiguous. The J call may be mistaken, given a closer DNA end match to TRBJ2-7. The receptor was isolated from a man aged 30-40 years with type 1 diabetes. Some clones in this sample may be carry-over from other donors' samples. Material for sequencing was Tregs from blood. The DNA of the CDR3 is TGTGCCAGCAGCTTAGGACGCAACTACGAGCAGTACTTC. Protein product: CASSLGRNYEQYF.